A single sample gave rise to the 22 T cell receptor beta chains below, sequenced in a study of blood T cell repertoires in COVID-19. The repertoire was sequenced with immunoSEQ multiplex PCR; TCRdb's copy has only in-frame clones and lacks some. The data show hundreds of thousands of clones, with 75% to 90% seen just once and about 0.26% held by the top ten. Sequenced: peripheral blood. Receptors were obtained from a woman between 18 and 29 years old with acute or convalescent COVID-19.

This chain connects TRBV7-8 to TRBJ2-1, with 12 bases identical to TRBD2. The CDR3 spans 19 residues. CDR1 is SGHVS, CDR2 FQNEAQ, per germline. Losses at the gene ends were 5 bases for V and 10 bases for J; bases not matched to a gene: 21. CDR3 bases: TGTGCCAGCAGCCGATCCGCGATATTACTAGCGGGGGGCCCGGGGGAGCAGTTCTTC. Its translation: CASSRSAILLAGGPGEQFF.

The chain links TRBV24-1 to TRBJ2-1; D ambiguous. Germline lookup yields CDR1 KGHDR and CDR2 SFDVKD. There are 12 residues in the CDR3. The V and J ends lost 0 bases and 12 bases respectively, with 8 bases between them. CDR3 protein: CATSDLGRMQFF. DNA of the CDR3: TGTGCCACCAGTGATTTGGGCAGGATGCAGTTCTTC.

The count of this clone is one. The V and J genes are TRBV12-5 and TRBJ2-7, with D maybe TRBD2 (6 bases). The CDR3 covers 17 residues. V lost 2 bases and J lost 4, with 21 bases in between. Germline loops: CDR1 LGHNT, CDR2 FRNRAP. The CDR3: CASGLRYRGVVGYEQYF. In DNA form, the CDR3 reads TGTGCTAGTGGTTTGAGGTATCGCGGGGTGGTTGGTTACGAGCAGTACTTC. The full variable domain, completed using reference TRBV12-5 and TRBJ2-7, is DARVTQTPRHKVTEMGQEVTMRCQPILGHNTVFWYRQTMMQGLELLAYFRNRAPLDDSGMPKDRFSAEMPDATLATLKIQPSEPRDSAVYFCASGLRYRGVVGYEQYFGPGTRLTVT.

The rearrangement uses TRBV15 and TRBJ2-5, with TRBD2 matching 8 bases. The CDR3 is 16 residues long. Looked up from germline, CDR1 is LNHNV and CDR2 is YYDKDF (reference sequence). Germline trimming cut 3 bases from V and 3 bases from J; bases unmatched to any gene: 9. The CDR3 nucleotides are TGTGCCACCAGCAGCGCCCCATCAGCGGGGGAAGAGACCCAGTACTTC. This sequence encodes CATSSAPSAGEETQYF. Together with reference TRBV15 and TRBJ2-5, the CDR3 gives the full variable domain: DAMVIQNPRYQVTQFGKPVTLSCSQTLNHNVMYWYQQKSSQAPKLLFHYYDKDFNNEADTPDNFQSRRPNTSFCFLDIRSPGLGDTAMYLCATSSAPSAGEETQYFGPGTRLLVL.

The genes are TRBV7-2 and TRBJ2-1, with TRBD2 matching 9 bases. The CDR3 loop spans 17 amino acids. The V and J ends lost 6 bases and 3 bases, in that order; junction bases with no gene match: 12. Germline CDR1 SGHTA, CDR2 FQGNSA. This chain's CDR3 is CASSQKLSAGGYNEQFF. CDR3 in DNA: TGTGCCAGCAGTCAAAAGTTGTCAGCGGGGGGCTACAATGAGCAGTTCTTC.

On this clone: The sample has other DNA sequences that encode this CDR3 too. This chain links TRBV5-1 with TRBJ2-3; D gene ambiguous. This CDR3 comprises 11 residues. V lost 5 bases and J 4 bases, leaving 5 bases between the germline ends. Germline V gives CDR1 SGHRS, CDR2 YFSETQ. The CDR3: CASSLADTQYF. In DNA, the CDR3 is TGCGCCAGCAGTCTCGCAGATACGCAGTATTTT.

This chain links TRBV5-4 with TRBJ2-5, with 7 bases aligning to TRBD2. J was trimmed by 0 bases and V by 3 bases; bases with no gene match: 2. Germline lookup yields CDR1 SGHNT and CDR2 YYREEE (reference sequence). The CDR3 length is 14 residues. CDR3 sequence reads: CASSSGLHQETQYF. The DNA for the CDR3 is TGTGCCAGCAGCTCGGGACTACACCAAGAGACCCAGTACTTC.

Only one count was recorded for this clone. The chain recombines TRBV6-2 or TRBV6-3 with TRBJ2-6; possibly TRBD1 for D (6 bases). CDR1 is MNHEY and CDR2 is SVGEGT in the germline V gene. The CDR3 sequence is 16 residues long. The V end was cut by 0 bases, the J end by 2 bases, with 8 bases between. CDR3 sequence reads: CASSYSQGPGANVLTF. Written as DNA, the CDR3 is TGTGCCAGCAGTTACTCGCAGGGGCCTGGGGCCAACGTCCTGACTTTC.

The chain employs TRBV18 and TRBJ2-1, with D unclear. Germline V CDR1 and CDR2: KGHSH, LQKENI. V shed 2 bases and J shed 7 bases, with 6 bases lying between them. The CDR3 is 12 residues long. In nucleotides, the CDR3 is TGTGCCAGCTCACCAGTAGCAAATGAGCAGTTCTTC. Protein: CASSPVANEQFF.

A single count supports this clone. The chain carries TRBV11-2 and TRBJ1-3; the D gene is possibly TRBD1 (6 bases). The CDR3 loop spans 15 amino acids. The germline gives CDR1 SGHAT, CDR2 FQNNGV. The V gene lost 6 bases and the J gene lost 8 bases, with 20 bases spanning the gap. The CDR3 spells CASSLQGMTGDTIYF. The CDR3 DNA is TGTGCCAGCAGTTTACAGGGCATGACTGGGGACACCATATATTTT. The variable domain in full, completed from reference TRBV11-2 and TRBJ1-3, reads EAGVAQSPRYKIIEKRQSVAFWCNPISGHATLYWYQQILGQGPKLLIQFQNNGVVDDSQLPKDRFSAERLKGVDSTLKIQPAKLEDSAVYLCASSLQGMTGDTIYFGEGSWLTVV.

This clone was detected only a few times. The identical CDR3 is also encoded by other nucleotide sequences in the sample. The genes are TRBV9 and TRBJ2-1; D not resolved. V lost 4 bases to trimming and J lost 6 bases, with 5 bases between them. This CDR3 contains 11 residues. The germline V gene has CDR1 SGDLS and CDR2 YYNGEE. CDR3: CASSPGNEQFF. CDR3 DNA: TGTGCCAGCAGCCCGGGCAATGAGCAGTTCTTC.

The chain combines TRBV5-1 with TRBJ1-2, with D perhaps TRBD1 (5 bases). The CDR3 is 15 residues long. Trimming shortened V by 3 bases and J by 6 bases, and 18 bases separated the two germline ends. Germline V gives CDR1 SGHRS, CDR2 YFSETQ. CDR3 in DNA: TGCGCCAGCAGCTCCGGCGAAAATCAGGGAAATGGCTACACCTTC. Translation: CASSSGENQGNGYTF. The complete variable domain, with remaining parts taken from reference TRBV5-1 and TRBJ1-2, reads KAGVTQTPRYLIKTRGQQVTLSCSPISGHRSVSWYQQTPGQGLQFLFEYFSETQRNKGNFPGRFSGRQFSNSRSEMNVSTLELGDSALYLCASSSGENQGNGYTFGSGTRLTVV.

This sequence joins TRBV24-1 and TRBJ1-2; D not certain. Germline lookup yields CDR1 KGHDR and CDR2 SFDVKD. V gave up 3 bases and J gave up 8 bases, with 12 bases separating them. The CDR3 runs 13 residues. The CDR3 DNA reads as TGTGCCACCAGTGATCCGCGCAGGAGGGGCTACACCTTC. Protein sequence: CATSDPRRRGYTF.

V and J are TRBV30 and TRBJ2-2; 9 bases are shared with TRBD1. Germline values: CDR1 GTSNPN, CDR2 SVGIG (reference sequence). Unmatched junction bases numbered 4, after V lost 0 bases and J lost 5 bases. This CDR3 is 15 amino acids long. The CDR3 spells CAWSVTGGGTGELFF. The DNA for the CDR3 is TGTGCCTGGAGTGTGACAGGGGGAGGGACCGGGGAGCTGTTTTTT. Filled out from reference TRBV30 and TRBJ2-2, the complete variable domain reads SQTIHQWPATLVQPVGSPLSLECTVEGTSNPNLYWYRQAAGRGLQLLFYSVGIGQISSEVPQNLSASRPQDRQFILSSKKLLLSDSGFYLCAWSVTGGGTGELFFGEGSRLTVL.

The genes are TRBV9 and TRBJ1-1; 12 bases are a match to TRBD1. V lost 4 bases, J lost 1 base, and 5 bases stayed unmatched. The CDR3 is 16 residues long. The germline V gene encodes CDR1 SGDLS and CDR2 YYNGEE. The CDR3 protein is CASSTGTGGKNTEAFF. CDR3 DNA: TGTGCCAGCAGCACCGGGACAGGGGGCAAGAACACTGAAGCTTTCTTT.

J is TRBJ1-2 and V is TRBV7-2; D may be TRBD1 (5 bases). This CDR3 region has 13 residues. The germline CDR1 and CDR2 sequences are SGHTA and FQGNSA. Trimming left V 4 bases short and J 6 bases short, with 12 bases between. In nucleotides, the CDR3 is TGTGCCAGCAGCTCAGGGAGGTGGGATGGCTACACCTTC. Protein sequence: CASSSGRWDGYTF.

CDR3 protein: CASSYDRANGYTF. The DNA for the CDR3 is TGTGCCAGCAGTTACGACAGGGCTAACGGCTACACCTTC. The J gene is TRBJ1-2, the V gene TRBV6-5; TRBD1 matches at 7 bases. Germline V gives CDR1 MNHEY, CDR2 SVGAGI. This CDR3 region has 13 residues. Unmatched junction bases numbered 5, after V lost 2 bases and J lost 8 bases.

This clone came up a few times. V usage is TRBV5-5 and J usage is TRBJ1-5; 11 positions agree with TRBD1. The CDR3 totals 15 residues. Germline V gives CDR1 SGHKS, CDR2 YYEKEE (reference sequence). J was trimmed by 9 bases and V by 0 bases; bases with no gene match: 5. Written as DNA, the CDR3 is TGTGCCAGCAGCTTGGGCGGGACAGGGGGTGGGCCCCAGCATTTT. Amino acid sequence: CASSLGGTGGGPQHF.

This clone appeared a single time. This chain uses TRBV9 with TRBJ1-3; no reliable D call. Trimming shortened V by 5 bases and J by 0 bases, and 9 bases separated the two germline ends. The CDR3 runs 14 residues. CDR1 and CDR2 from the germline V gene are SGDLS and YYNGEE. Written as DNA, the CDR3 is TGTGCCAGCAGGGGGAGGACCTCTGGAAACACCATATATTTT. This gives the protein CASRGRTSGNTIYF.

This CDR3 reads CASSLGARPEAFF. DNA of the CDR3: TGTGCCAGCAGCTTAGGGGCCAGGCCTGAAGCTTTCTTT. The genes are TRBV7-8 and TRBJ1-1; D not resolved. CDR1 is SGHVS, CDR2 FQNEAQ, per germline. V was shortened by 1 base and J by 6 bases, with 9 bases between the two germline ends. The CDR3 contains 13 residues.

The V gene is TRBV6-2 or TRBV6-3, the J gene TRBJ1-2, with unresolved D. V gave up 1 base and J gave up 8 bases, with 17 bases separating them. Germline CDR1 is MNHEY and CDR2 is SVGEGT. The CDR3 loop spans 15 amino acids. The CDR3 protein is CASSYFTSPRLGYTF. Written as DNA, the CDR3 is TGTGCCAGCAGTTACTTCACCTCCCCGAGGTTAGGCTACACCTTC.

This chain connects TRBV5-1 to TRBJ1-3; no firm D call. The CDR3 is 11 residues long. Germline values: CDR1 SGHRS, CDR2 YFSETQ. V shed 5 bases and J shed 7 bases, with 7 bases lying between them. The CDR3 loop is CASSYGNTIYF. The CDR3 DNA reads TGCGCCAGCAGTTACGGGAACACCATATATTTT. Based on the CDR3 plus reference TRBV5-1 and TRBJ1-3, the full variable domain is KAGVTQTPRYLIKTRGQQVTLSCSPISGHRSVSWYQQTPGQGLQFLFEYFSETQRNKGNFPGRFSGRQFSNSRSEMNVSTLELGDSALYLCASSYGNTIYFGEGSWLTVV.